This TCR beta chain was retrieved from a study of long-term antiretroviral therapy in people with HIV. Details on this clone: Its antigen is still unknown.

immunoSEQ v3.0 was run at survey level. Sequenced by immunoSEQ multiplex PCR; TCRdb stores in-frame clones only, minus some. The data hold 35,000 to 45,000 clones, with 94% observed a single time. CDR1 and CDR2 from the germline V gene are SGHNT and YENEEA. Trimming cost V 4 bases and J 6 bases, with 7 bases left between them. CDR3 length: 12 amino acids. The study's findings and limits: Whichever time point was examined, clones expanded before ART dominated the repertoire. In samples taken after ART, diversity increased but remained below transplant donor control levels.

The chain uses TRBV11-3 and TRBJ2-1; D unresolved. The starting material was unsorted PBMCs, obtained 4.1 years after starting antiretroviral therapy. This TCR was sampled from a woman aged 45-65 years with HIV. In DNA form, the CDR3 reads TGTGCCAGCAGCTCGTACGTCAATGAGCAGTTCTTC. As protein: CASSSYVNEQFF.